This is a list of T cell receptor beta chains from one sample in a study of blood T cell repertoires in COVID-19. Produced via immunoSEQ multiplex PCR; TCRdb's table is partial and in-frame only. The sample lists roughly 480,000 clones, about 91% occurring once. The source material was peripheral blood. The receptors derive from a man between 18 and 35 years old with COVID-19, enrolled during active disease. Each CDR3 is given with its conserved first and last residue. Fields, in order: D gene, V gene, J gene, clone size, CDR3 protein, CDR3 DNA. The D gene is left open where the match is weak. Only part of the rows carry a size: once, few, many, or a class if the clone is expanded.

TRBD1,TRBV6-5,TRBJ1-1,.,CASSSPDRGEAFF,TGTGCCAGCAGTTCCCCGGACAGGGGTGAAGCTTTCTTT
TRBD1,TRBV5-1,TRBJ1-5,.,CASSPWTGDNQPQHF,TGCGCCAGCAGCCCCTGGACAGGTGACAATCAGCCCCAGCATTTT
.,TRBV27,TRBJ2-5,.,CASSLTACGTQYF,TGTGCCAGCAGTTTGACGGCATGCGGGACCCAGTACTTC
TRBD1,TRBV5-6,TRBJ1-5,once,CASSAGTGFYSNQPQHF,TGTGCCAGCAGTGCCGGGACAGGATTTTATAGCAATCAGCCCCAGCATTTT
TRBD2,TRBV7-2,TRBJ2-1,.,CASSLDTSGGRKVEQFF,TGTGCCAGCAGCTTAGATACTAGCGGGGGAAGAAAGGTAGAGCAGTTCTTC
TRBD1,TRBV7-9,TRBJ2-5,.,CASSLDWTGRETQYF,TGTGCCAGCAGCTTAGATTGGACAGGAAGAGAGACCCAGTACTTC
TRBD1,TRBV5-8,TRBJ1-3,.,CASSSDGTGRDTIYF,TGTGCCAGCAGCTCGGACGGGACAGGGAGGGACACCATATATTTT
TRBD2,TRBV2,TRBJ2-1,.,CASTREAGVSINEQFF,TGTGCCAGCACCCGAGAGGCGGGAGTTAGTATTAATGAGCAGTTCTTC
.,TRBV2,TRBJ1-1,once,CASSDSTLTEAFF,TGTGCCAGCAGTGACAGTACGCTTACTGAAGCTTTCTTT
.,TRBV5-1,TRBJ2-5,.,CASSFFTDQETQYF,TGCGCCAGCAGCTTTTTCACAGACCAAGAGACCCAGTACTTC
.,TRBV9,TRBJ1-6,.,CASSPDRLNSPLHF,TGTGCCAGCAGCCCGGACAGACTTAATTCACCCCTCCACTTT
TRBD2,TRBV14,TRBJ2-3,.,CASSPAGTSGGPLGFGTQYF,TGTGCCAGCAGCCCTGCTGGGACTAGCGGGGGGCCCCTGGGGTTCGGCACGCAGTATTTT
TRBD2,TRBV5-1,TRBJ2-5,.,CASSSGEGVETQYF,TGCGCCAGCAGCTCGGGGGAGGGAGTGGAGACCCAGTACTTC
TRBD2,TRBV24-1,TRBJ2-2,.,CATSDPSGGNTGELFF,TGTGCCACCAGTGATCCTAGCGGGGGCAACACCGGGGAGCTGTTTTTT
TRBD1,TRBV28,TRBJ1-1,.,CASSSQTGGGNTEAFF,TGTGCCAGCAGCAGTCAGACAGGGGGCGGGAACACTGAAGCTTTCTTT
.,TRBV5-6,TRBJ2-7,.,CASNVRSTSSYEQYF,TGTGCCAGCAACGTGCGGTCGACCAGCTCCTACGAGCAGTACTTC
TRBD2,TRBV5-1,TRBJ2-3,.,CASSLGDSGLTDTQYF,TGCGCCAGCAGCTTGGGGGATAGCGGGCTTACAGATACGCAGTATTTT
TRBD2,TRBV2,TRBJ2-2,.,CASRPSGGSIGELFF,TGTGCCAGCAGGCCTAGCGGGGGTTCGATCGGGGAGCTGTTTTTT
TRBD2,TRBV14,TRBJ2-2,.,CASSQWEGTGELFF,TGTGCCAGCAGCCAATGGGAGGGGACCGGGGAGCTGTTTTTT
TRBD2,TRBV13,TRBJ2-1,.,CASSFWASGDNEQFF,TGTGCCAGCAGCTTTTGGGCTAGCGGGGACAATGAGCAGTTCTTC
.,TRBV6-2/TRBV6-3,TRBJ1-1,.,CASSYIGSEAFF,TGTGCCAGCAGTTACATCGGTTCTGAAGCTTTCTTT
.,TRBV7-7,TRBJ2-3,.,CASSQMTGDTQYF,TGTGCCAGCAGCCAAATGACGGGAGATACGCAGTATTTT
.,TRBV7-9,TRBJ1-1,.,CASSLKQNDNTEAFF,TGTGCCAGCAGCTTAAAACAGAATGACAACACTGAAGCTTTCTTT
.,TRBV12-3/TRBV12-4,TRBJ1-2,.,CASSPGSNYGYTF,TGTGCCAGCAGCCCCGGGTCTAACTATGGCTACACCTTC
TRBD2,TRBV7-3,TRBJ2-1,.,CASSPGLAGGNEQFF,TGTGCCAGCAGCCCGGGACTAGCGGGAGGGAATGAGCAGTTCTTC
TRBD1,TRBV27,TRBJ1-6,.,CASRWTGPGSPLHF,TGTGCCAGCAGATGGACAGGGCCGGGCTCACCCCTCCACTTT
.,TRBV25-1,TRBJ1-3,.,CASRGDTWNTIYF,TGTGCCAGCAGGGGGGACACCTGGAACACCATATATTTT
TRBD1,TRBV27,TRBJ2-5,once,CASRGTGQETQYF,TGTGCCAGCCGGGGGACAGGACAAGAGACCCAGTACTTC
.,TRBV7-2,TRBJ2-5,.,CASRRLRQEETQYF,TGTGCCAGTCGGCGGTTGCGTCAAGAAGAGACCCAGTACTTC
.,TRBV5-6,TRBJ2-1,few,CASSSGQRNEQFF,TGTGCCAGCAGCTCCGGACAGAGGAATGAGCAGTTCTTC
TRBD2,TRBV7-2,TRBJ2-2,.,CASSLEGTSGRSGELFF,TGTGCCAGCAGCTTAGAGGGGACTAGCGGGAGGTCTGGGGAGCTGTTTTTT
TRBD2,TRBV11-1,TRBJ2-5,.,CASSLVAGLTETQYF,TGTGCCAGCAGCTTAGTAGCGGGATTAACTGAGACCCAGTACTTC
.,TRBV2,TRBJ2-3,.,CASNTRTTTDTQYF,TGTGCCAGCAATACTAGGACTACCACAGATACGCAGTATTTT
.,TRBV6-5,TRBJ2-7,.,CASSYQGSSYEQYF,TGTGCCAGCAGTTACCAGGGGAGCTCCTACGAGCAGTACTTC
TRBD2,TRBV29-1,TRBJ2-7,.,CSVELAGGGPYEQYF,TGCAGCGTTGAGTTAGCGGGAGGGGGTCCCTACGAGCAGTACTTC
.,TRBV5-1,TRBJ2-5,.,CASSLEAGMIETQYF,TGCGCCAGCAGCTTGGAGGCGGGGATGATCGAGACCCAGTACTTC
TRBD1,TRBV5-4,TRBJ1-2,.,CASTWDRGLESGGYTF,TGTGCCAGCACCTGGGACAGGGGTTTAGAGTCTGGTGGCTACACCTTC
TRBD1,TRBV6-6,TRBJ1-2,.,CASSPLTGTGGPYGYTF,TGTGCCAGCAGTCCACTGACCGGGACAGGGGGCCCCTATGGCTACACCTTC
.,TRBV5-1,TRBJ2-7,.,CASSWAGSEQYF,TGCGCCAGCAGCTGGGCGGGTAGCGAGCAGTACTTC
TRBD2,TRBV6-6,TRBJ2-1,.,CASSARSGGVNEQFF,TGTGCCAGCAGTGCTCGTAGCGGGGGGGTAAATGAGCAGTTCTTC
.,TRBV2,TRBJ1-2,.,CASSEALSGYGYTF,TGTGCCAGCAGTGAAGCCCTCTCGGGGTATGGCTACACCTTC
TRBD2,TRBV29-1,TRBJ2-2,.,CSVASGNPNTGELFF,TGCAGCGTTGCCAGCGGGAACCCGAACACCGGGGAGCTGTTTTTT
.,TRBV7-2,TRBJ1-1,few,CASSLGGTNTEAFF,TGTGCCAGCAGCTTAGGGGGCACGAACACTGAAGCTTTCTTT
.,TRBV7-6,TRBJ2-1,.,CASSLSEGKQFF,TGTGCCAGCAGCTTGTCAGAGGGAAAGCAGTTCTTC
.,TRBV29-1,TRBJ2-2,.,CSVTSGTGELFF,TGCAGCGTTACCAGCGGGACCGGGGAGCTGTTTTTT
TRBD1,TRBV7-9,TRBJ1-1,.,CASSQGQLNTEAFF,TGTGCCAGCAGCCAGGGACAGCTGAACACTGAAGCTTTCTTT
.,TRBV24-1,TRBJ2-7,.,CATSDPGQSYEQYF,TGTGCCACCAGTGACCCCGGACAGTCCTACGAGCAGTACTTC